Below are 18 T cell receptor beta chains sequenced from a single sample in a study of neurological immune-mediated disorders. Time point: technical triplicate 2. TCRdb used MiXCR to reprocess the 5' RACE reads, holding one entry per CDR3 protein. The data hold around 56,000 distinct CDR3 sequences, with 24% observed a single time. Input material: PBMCs. These receptors all come from a man in his sixties with HTLV-1-associated myelopathy (HAM/TSP).

At least ten counts were recorded for this clonotype. The CDR3 DNA reads TGCGCCAGCAGCTTGATGGGTGGGGAGGAGACCCAGTACTTC. Its protein product is CASSLMGGEETQYF. J is TRBJ2-5 and V is TRBV5-1, with a possible D match to TRBD2 (5 bases). V dropped 1 base and J dropped 5 bases, with 12 bases sitting between them. Germline assignment: CDR1 SGHRS and CDR2 YFSETQ. The CDR3 spans 14 residues.

This clonotype showed up many times. The V call is TRBV5-6, the J call TRBJ1-2; no firm D call. Germline V gene sequence: CDR1 SGHDT, CDR2 YYEEEE. V was shortened by 3 bases and J by 4 bases, with 19 bases between the two germline ends. The CDR3 totals 16 residues. The CDR3 region has the DNA TGTGCCAGCAGCTCAAGGGTGCGGGATCTGGGCTATGGCTACACCTTC. Protein sequence: CASSSRVRDLGYGYTF.

The table lists this clonotype with many counts. The chain employs TRBV7-9 and TRBJ1-1; the match to TRBD1 covers 10 bases. The CDR3 is 13 amino acids. The ends lost 0 bases at V and 10 bases at J; junction bases unmatched: 2. Germline V gives CDR1 SEHNR, CDR2 FQNEAQ (reference sequence). CDR3 in DNA: TGTGCCAGCAGCTTAGCGGACAGGGGGAGAGCTTTCTTT. Amino acid sequence: CASSLADRGRAFF.

This clonotype has ten or more counts. V is TRBV7-2 and J is TRBJ2-7; tentative D call: TRBD1 (6 bases). The CDR3 has 14 amino acids. V shed 5 bases and J shed 0 bases, with 11 bases lying between them. Germline assignment: CDR1 SGHTA and CDR2 FQGNSA. The CDR3, as DNA: TGTGCCAGCAGCCGGACAGCCCTCTCCTACGAGCAGTACTTC. Translated: CASSRTALSYEQYF. Full variable domain (outside the CDR3, taken from reference TRBV7-2 and TRBJ2-7): GAGVSQSPSNKVTEKGKDVELRCDPISGHTALYWYRQSLGQGLEFLIYFQGNSAPDKSGLPSDRFSAERTGGSVSTLTIQRTQQEDSAVYLCASSRTALSYEQYFGPGTRLTVT.

The sample holds many counts of this clonotype. The rearrangement uses TRBV14 and TRBJ2-3, with D possibly TRBD1 on 5 matching bases. V lost 4 bases and J lost 1, with 12 bases in between. Germline V gene lookup returns CDR1 SGHDN and CDR2 FVKESK. The CDR3 is 15 amino acids. The CDR3 here is CASSPLSRGTDTQYF. The CDR3 bases are TGTGCCAGCAGCCCCCTCTCCAGGGGCACAGATACGCAGTATTTT.

This clonotype was seen ten or more times. This chain joins TRBV7-9 and TRBJ2-2; D unclear. Trimming removed 0 bases at V and 7 bases at J, with 15 bases between. CDR1 is SEHNR and CDR2 is FQNEAQ in the germline V gene (reference sequence). The CDR3 is 16 residues long. The CDR3 DNA follows: TGTGCCAGCAGCTTAGCTCCCCGCGCCGGCGACGGGGAGCTGTTTTTT. Its translation is CASSLAPRAGDGELFF.

J is TRBJ2-5 and V is TRBV13; 7 bases map to TRBD2. The germline gives CDR1 PRHDT, CDR2 FYEKMQ (reference sequence). This CDR3 region has 14 residues. The junction had 6 bases not matched to a gene; V was cut back by 5 bases and J by 3 bases. The CDR3 is CASSPLGGEETQYF. DNA of the CDR3: TGTGCCAGCAGCCCCCTGGGGGGGGAAGAGACCCAGTACTTC.

This clonotype was seen many times. The chain couples TRBV4-1 to TRBJ2-5, with D possibly TRBD1 on 6 matching bases. V was shortened by 1 base and J by 5 bases, with 14 bases between the two germline ends. This CDR3 has 15 residues. Germline V CDR1 and CDR2: MGHRA, YSYEKL. The CDR3 nucleotides are TGCGCCAGCAGCCAAGTGGACAGTGACAAGGAGACCCAGTACTTC. It specifies CASSQVDSDKETQYF.

The chain is built from TRBV6-1 and TRBJ1-1, with 9 positions matching TRBD1. Germline lookup yields CDR1 MNHNS and CDR2 SASEGT. The CDR3 totals 14 residues. The J segment lost 6 bases and the V segment lost 0 bases, leaving 2 bases of the junction unmatched. The CDR3 loop reads CASSEARTGAEAFF. CDR3 nucleotides: TGTGCCAGCAGTGAAGCGAGGACAGGGGCTGAAGCTTTCTTT.

This clonotype was picked up many times. The chain combines TRBV4-1 with TRBJ2-3, with D maybe TRBD2 (6 bases). CDR1 and CDR2 (germline): MGHRA, YSYEKL. This CDR3 region has 15 residues. V shed 7 bases and J shed 4 bases, with 18 bases lying between them. In DNA, the CDR3 is TGCGCCAGCAACTTAGCGGCTACAGCGGCAGATACGCAGTATTTT. Amino acids: CASNLAATAADTQYF.

There are many counts of this clonotype. The chain links TRBV5-1 to TRBJ1-2; tentative D call: TRBD1 (5 bases). V lost 0 bases, J lost 4 bases, and 10 bases lay in between. This CDR3 comprises 14 residues. The germline V gene encodes CDR1 SGHRS and CDR2 YFSETQ. CDR3 coding DNA: TGCGCCAGCAGCTTGGAGGGGCGGACCTATGGCTACACCTTC. Its protein product is CASSLEGRTYGYTF.

This clonotype was seen at least ten times. This sequence joins TRBV20-1 and TRBJ2-7, with 13 bases matching TRBD2. There are 14 residues in the CDR3. Germline V gene lookup returns CDR1 DFQATT and CDR2 SNEGSKA (reference sequence). The CDR3 here is CSALRTSGSWEQYF. CDR3 sequence (DNA): TGCAGCGCACTTCGGACTAGCGGGAGTTGGGAGCAGTACTTC.

The V and J genes are TRBV4-1 and TRBJ1-1; maybe TRBD1 (5 bases). Trimming took off 2 bases at V and 1 base at J, with 8 bases between the two ends. Germline V gene sequence: CDR1 MGHRA, CDR2 YSYEKL. This CDR3 contains 14 residues. The CDR3 here is CASSQPDRNTEAFF. The CDR3 DNA follows: TGCGCCAGCAGCCAACCTGACAGGAACACTGAAGCTTTCTTT.

This clonotype was seen at least ten times. The chain is built from TRBV12-3 or TRBV12-4 and TRBJ1-1; TRBD1 might be the D (5 bases). The V end was cut by 7 bases, the J end by 7 bases, with 13 bases between. This CDR3 is built from 12 residues. Written as DNA, the CDR3 is TGTGCCAGCACCCGGGCAGGGAATGAAGCTTTCTTT. Its protein product is CASTRAGNEAFF.

This clonotype rates as medium-sized. The chain is built from TRBV7-6 and TRBJ2-1; D uncertain. The germline gives CDR1 SGHVS, CDR2 FNYEAQ. CDR3 length equals 10 residues. V was pared by 8 bases and J by 5 bases, with 4 bases between. CDR3: CASGDNEQFF. The CDR3, as DNA: TGTGCCAGCGGAGACAATGAGCAGTTCTTC.

This clonotype occurred many times. The chain recombines TRBV5-4 with TRBJ2-3; D gene unclear. CDR1 SGHNT and CDR2 YYREEE come from the germline V gene (reference sequence). The V gene lost 0 bases and the J gene lost 4 bases, with 9 bases spanning the gap. The CDR3 totals 14 residues. This chain's CDR3 is CASSLDLRPDTQYF. CDR3 nucleotides: TGTGCCAGCAGCTTGGATTTGCGACCAGATACGCAGTATTTT.

This clonotype was detected many times. The chain links TRBV5-1 to TRBJ1-1; tentatively, D is TRBD1 (6 bases). The CDR3 has 15 amino acids. Looked up from germline, CDR1 is SGHRS and CDR2 is YFSETQ. Trimming took off 0 bases at V and 1 base at J, with 10 bases between the two ends. The CDR3 sequence: CASSLVGAGNTEAFF. The CDR3 region has the DNA TGCGCCAGCAGCTTGGTGGGGGCAGGGAACACTGAAGCTTTCTTT.

This clonotype was picked up many times. This rearrangement joins TRBV7-3 to TRBJ1-1; D is ambiguous. Germline-derived CDR1 and CDR2 are SGHTA and FQGTGA. V was shortened by 1 base and J by 5 bases, with 11 bases between the two germline ends. This CDR3 has 14 residues. The DNA for the CDR3 is TGTGCCAGCAGCTTAAACAGTGCGGGTACTGAAGCTTTCTTT. Amino acid sequence: CASSLNSAGTEAFF.